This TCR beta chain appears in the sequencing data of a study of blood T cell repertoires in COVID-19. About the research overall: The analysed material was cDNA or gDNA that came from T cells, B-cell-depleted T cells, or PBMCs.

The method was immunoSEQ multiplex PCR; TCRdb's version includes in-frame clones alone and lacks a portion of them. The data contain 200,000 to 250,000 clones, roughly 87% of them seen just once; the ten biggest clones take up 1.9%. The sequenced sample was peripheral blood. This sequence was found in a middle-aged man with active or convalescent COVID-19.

The CDR3 sequence is CASGNSYEQYF. CDR3 nucleotides: TGTGCCAGCGGCAACTCCTACGAGCAGTACTTC. The chain has TRBV12-3 or TRBV12-4 and TRBJ2-7; no clear D gene. With 8 bases removed from V and 0 bases from J, the gap between germline ends came to 5 bases. The CDR3 contains 11 residues.